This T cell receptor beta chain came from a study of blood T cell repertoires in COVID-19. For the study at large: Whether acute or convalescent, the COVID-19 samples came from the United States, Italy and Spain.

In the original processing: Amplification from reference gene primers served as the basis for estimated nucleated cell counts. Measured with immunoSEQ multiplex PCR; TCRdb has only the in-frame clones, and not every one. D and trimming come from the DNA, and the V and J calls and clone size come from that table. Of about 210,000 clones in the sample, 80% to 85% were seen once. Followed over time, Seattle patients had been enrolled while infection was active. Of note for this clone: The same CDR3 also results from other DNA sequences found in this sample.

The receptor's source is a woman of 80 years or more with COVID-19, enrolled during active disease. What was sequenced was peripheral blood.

For the CDR3, the DNA is TGTGCCAGCAGTTTTTCTGGGCAGATCAATCAGCCCCAGCATTTT. Protein: CASSFSGQINQPQHF. The chain carries TRBV28 and TRBJ1-5; the D is unclear. Germline V CDR1 and CDR2: MDHEN, SYDVKM. The V end was cut by 3 bases, the J end by 3 bases, with 12 bases between. There are 15 residues in the CDR3. Looking up the rest from reference TRBV28 and TRBJ1-5 gives the full variable domain: DVKVTQSSRYLVKRTGEKVFLECVQDMDHENMFWYRQDPGLGLRLIYFSYDVKMKEKGDIPEGYSVSREKKERFSLILESASTNQTSMYLCASSFSGQINQPQHFGDGTRLSIL.